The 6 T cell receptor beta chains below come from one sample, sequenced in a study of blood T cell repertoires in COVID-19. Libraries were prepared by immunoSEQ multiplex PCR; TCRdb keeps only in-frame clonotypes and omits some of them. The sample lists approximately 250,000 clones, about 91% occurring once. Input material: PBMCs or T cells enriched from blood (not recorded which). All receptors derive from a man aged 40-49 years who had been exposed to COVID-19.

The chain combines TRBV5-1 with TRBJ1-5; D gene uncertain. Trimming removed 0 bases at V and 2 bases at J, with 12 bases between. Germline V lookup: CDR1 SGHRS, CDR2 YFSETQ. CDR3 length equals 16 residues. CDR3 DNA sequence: TGCGCCAGCAGCTTGGATGGAGGTAATCGCAATCAGCCCCAGCATTTT. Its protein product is CASSLDGGNRNQPQHF.

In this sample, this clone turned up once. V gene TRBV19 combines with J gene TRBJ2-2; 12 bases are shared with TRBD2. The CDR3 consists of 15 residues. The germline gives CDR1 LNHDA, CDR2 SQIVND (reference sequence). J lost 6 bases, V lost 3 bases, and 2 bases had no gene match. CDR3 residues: CASSITSGRPGELFF. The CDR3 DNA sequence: TGTGCCAGTAGTATTACTAGCGGGAGGCCCGGGGAGCTGTTTTTT.

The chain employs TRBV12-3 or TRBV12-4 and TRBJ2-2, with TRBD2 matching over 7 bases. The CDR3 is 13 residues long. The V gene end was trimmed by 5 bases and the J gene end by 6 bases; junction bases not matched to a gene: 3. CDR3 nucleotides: TGTGCCAGCAGTCTCGGACTAGCCGGGGAGCTGTTTTTT. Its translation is CASSLGLAGELFF.

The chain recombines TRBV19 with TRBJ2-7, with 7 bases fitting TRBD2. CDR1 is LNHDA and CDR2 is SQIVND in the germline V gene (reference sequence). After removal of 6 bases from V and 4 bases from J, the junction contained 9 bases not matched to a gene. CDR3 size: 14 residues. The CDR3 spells CASSPWGGPYEQYF. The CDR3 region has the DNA TGTGCCAGTAGCCCCTGGGGGGGACCGTACGAGCAGTACTTC. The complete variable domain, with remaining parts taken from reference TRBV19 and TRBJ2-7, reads DGGITQSPKYLFRKEGQNVTLSCEQNLNHDAMYWYRQDPGQGLRLIYYSQIVNDFQKGDIAEGYSVSREKKESFPLTVTSAQKNPTAFYLCASSPWGGPYEQYFGPGTRLTVT.

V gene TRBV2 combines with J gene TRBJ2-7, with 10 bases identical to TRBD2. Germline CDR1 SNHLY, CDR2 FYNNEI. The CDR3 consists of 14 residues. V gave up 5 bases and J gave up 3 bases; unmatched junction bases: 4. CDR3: CASSRTSGYYEQYF. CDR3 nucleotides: TGTGCCAGCAGTAGGACTAGCGGATACTACGAGCAGTACTTC. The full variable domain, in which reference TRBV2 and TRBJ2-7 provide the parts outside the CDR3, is EPEVTQTPSHQVTQMGQEVILRCVPISNHLYFYWYRQILGQKVEFLVSFYNNEISEKSEIFDDQFSVERPDGSNFTLKIRSTKLEDSAMYFCASSRTSGYYEQYFGPGTRLTVT.

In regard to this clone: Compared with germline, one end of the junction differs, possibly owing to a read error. The CDR3 reads CASSQDRASGRGVF. The CDR3 region has the DNA TGTGCCAGCAGCCAAGATCGGGCTAGCGGGCGTGGGGTCTTC. The rearrangement links TRBV4-2 to TRBJ2-1; 8 bases fit TRBD2. Germline V gene sequence: CDR1 LGHNA, CDR2 YNFKEQ. This CDR3 comprises 14 residues.